One and the same sample provided the 31 T cell receptor beta chains below, sequenced in a study of blood T cell repertoires in COVID-19. Sequenced by immunoSEQ multiplex PCR; TCRdb stores in-frame clones only, minus some. The table has 300,000 to 450,000 clones, about 90% seen once. What was sequenced was PBMCs or T cells enriched from blood (not recorded which). These receptors came from a woman aged 30 to 39 who had recovered from COVID-19.

The chain joins TRBV4-3 to TRBJ2-1; 10 nucleotides match TRBD1. V dropped 3 bases and J dropped 5; count of bases not matched to a gene: 4. Germline V gives CDR1 LGHNA, CDR2 YSLEER. The CDR3 contains 15 residues. CDR3 residues: CASSQTGGRHNEQFF. For the CDR3, the DNA is TGCGCCAGCAGCCAGACAGGGGGCAGGCACAATGAGCAGTTCTTC.

The V call is TRBV30, the J call TRBJ1-5; D not resolved. Germline CDR1 and CDR2: GTSNPN and SVGIG (reference sequence). The germline V and J ends were trimmed by 5 bases and 3 bases, with 11 bases remaining between them. The CDR3 is made up of 13 amino acids. The CDR3 reads CAWGGASNQPQHF. CDR3 bases: TGTGCCTGGGGCGGAGCCTCCAATCAGCCCCAGCATTTT.

This chain uses TRBV7-9 with TRBJ2-5; 11 positions match TRBD1. This CDR3 region has 17 residues. Germline CDR1 SEHNR, CDR2 FQNEAQ (reference sequence). Trimming cost V 5 bases and J 4 bases; bases outside gene matches: 12. The CDR3 bases are TGTGCCAGCAGCCGGGTACCCCTGGGACAGGGGGGAGAGACCCAGTACTTC. Amino acids: CASSRVPLGQGGETQYF.

This rearrangement joins TRBV5-6 to TRBJ2-1; D is uncertain. Trimming pared 4 bases from V and 3 bases from J, leaving 14 bases between. CDR3 length: 15 residues. The germline V gene encodes CDR1 SGHDT and CDR2 YYEEEE. The CDR3 DNA is TGTGCCAGCAGCCCCGTAGCTAACCGCTACAATGAGCAGTTCTTC. It translates to CASSPVANRYNEQFF. The variable domain in full, completed from reference TRBV5-6 and TRBJ2-1, reads DAGVTQSPTHLIKTRGQQVTLRCSPKSGHDTVSWYQQALGQGPQFIFQYYEEEERQRGNFPDRFSGHQFPNYSSELNVNALLLGDSALYLCASSPVANRYNEQFFGPGTRLTVL.

The V and J genes are TRBV11-2 and TRBJ1-4; 9 nucleotides line up with TRBD1. The length of the CDR3 is 14 residues. V was clipped by 5 bases and J by 10 bases; unmatched bases: 8. Germline CDR1 and CDR2: SGHAT and FQNNGV. The CDR3 is CASSVPGQGGKLFF. CDR3 nucleotide sequence: TGTGCCAGCAGCGTACCGGGACAGGGAGGAAAACTGTTTTTT.

The rearrangement links TRBV5-1 to TRBJ1-1; 10 positions agree with TRBD1. The CDR3 runs 17 residues. The V gene end was trimmed by 2 bases and the J gene end by 1 base; junction bases not matched to a gene: 8. Germline V CDR1 and CDR2: SGHRS, YFSETQ. The CDR3 bases are TGCGCCAGCAGCTTTTTAGGGACAGGGGCTACGAACACTGAAGCTTTCTTT. Encoded protein: CASSFLGTGATNTEAFF.

This clone appeared a single time. The chain uses TRBV2 and TRBJ1-1; TRBD1 is a possible D gene (5 bases). This CDR3 is built from 13 residues. Germline lookup yields CDR1 SNHLY and CDR2 FYNNEI. The ends were cut back, 4 bases at V and 6 bases at J, with 12 bases in the middle. CDR3 sequence: CASSVQGWSEAFF. The CDR3 region has the DNA TGTGCCAGCAGTGTGCAGGGATGGTCTGAAGCTTTCTTT.

This chain connects TRBV4-1 to TRBJ1-1, with 8 bases matching TRBD1. CDR1 is MGHRA and CDR2 is YSYEKL in the germline V gene. V dropped 5 bases and J dropped 1; count of bases not matched to a gene: 6. The CDR3 is 15 residues long. In DNA, the CDR3 is TGCGCCAGCAGCTCCCGGACAGGGTCGAACACTGAAGCTTTCTTT. This encodes CASSSRTGSNTEAFF.

The CDR3 spells CASSRCRTGACEQYF. The CDR3 nucleotides read TGTGCCAGCAGCCGATGCCGGACAGGGGCCTGCGAGCAGTACTTC. The chain is built from TRBV11-3 and TRBJ2-7; TRBD1 aligns across 9 bases. Trimming cost V 5 bases and J 6 bases; bases outside gene matches: 11. Germline V gene data show CDR1 as SGHNT and CDR2 as YENEEA. CDR3 length: 15 residues.

This clone was counted a single time. This CDR3 is CASSYSSAGGAGYTF. The CDR3 coding sequence is TGTGCCAGCAGTTACTCGAGTGCAGGGGGCGCCGGCTACACCTTC. The chain uses TRBV6-5 and TRBJ1-2; 8 nucleotides align to TRBD1. Germline values: CDR1 MNHEY, CDR2 SVGAGI. V shed 0 bases and J 8 bases; nucleotides not matched to a gene: 8. CDR3 length: 15 residues.

The rearrangement uses TRBV5-1 and TRBJ2-7, with 11 nucleotides matching TRBD1. Germline-derived CDR1 and CDR2 are SGHRS and YFSETQ. The V gene end was trimmed by 0 bases and the J gene end by 4 bases; junction bases not matched to a gene: 12. The CDR3 sequence is 18 residues long. The CDR3 DNA follows: TGCGCCAGCAGCTTGGGGACAGGGGGCCCGCTTATTCCTTACGAGCAGTACTTC. It translates to CASSLGTGGPLIPYEQYF.

The chain is built from TRBV19 and TRBJ2-5; 12 bases map to TRBD2. Germline CDR1 LNHDA, CDR2 SQIVND (reference sequence). The CDR3 contains 17 residues. V lost 3 bases to trimming and J lost 3 bases; unmatched junction nucleotides: 8. CDR3 sequence reads: CASSMYLAGGPEETQYF. The CDR3 DNA reads as TGTGCCAGTAGTATGTATCTAGCGGGGGGGCCCGAAGAGACCCAGTACTTC. Using reference TRBV19 and TRBJ2-5 for the parts outside the CDR3, the full variable domain is DGGITQSPKYLFRKEGQNVTLSCEQNLNHDAMYWYRQDPGQGLRLIYYSQIVNDFQKGDIAEGYSVSREKKESFPLTVTSAQKNPTAFYLCASSMYLAGGPEETQYFGPGTRLLVL.

This clone turned up a few times. The genes are TRBV7-9 and TRBJ1-4; D is undetermined. Trimming pared 0 bases from V and 0 bases from J, leaving 11 bases between. The CDR3 runs to 17 residues. In germline, CDR1 is SEHNR, CDR2 FQNEAQ (reference sequence). In DNA form, the CDR3 reads TGTGCCAGCAGCTTAGCGGCCTCCGCCGCAACTAATGAAAAACTGTTTTTT. Amino acid sequence: CASSLAASAATNEKLFF.

This chain connects TRBV29-1 to TRBJ1-2; the D is unclear. This CDR3 contains 10 residues. Germline CDR1 SQVTM, CDR2 ANQGSEA. Trimming stripped 3 bases from V and 8 bases from J, with 7 bases between. The CDR3 DNA follows: TGCAGCGTTGAGGAGAACGGCTACACCTTC. Protein: CSVEENGYTF.

The rearrangement uses TRBV28 and TRBJ1-4; weak D call: TRBD1 (5 bases). From germline, CDR1 is MDHEN and CDR2 SYDVKM. Trimming shortened V by 3 bases and J by 13 bases, and 12 bases separated the two germline ends. This CDR3 contains 12 residues. The CDR3 protein is CASSFAGGSLFF. In DNA, the CDR3 is TGTGCCAGCAGTTTTGCGGGGGGATCACTGTTTTTT.

V is TRBV27 and J is TRBJ2-3; 12 bases align to TRBD2. The V gene's germline CDR1 is MNHEY and CDR2 SMNVEV (reference sequence). The J segment lost 6 bases and the V segment lost 5 bases, leaving 9 bases of the junction unmatched. The CDR3 loop spans 16 amino acids. CDR3 region: CASSILAGGPRDTQYF. For the CDR3, the DNA is TGTGCCAGCAGTATCCTAGCGGGGGGGCCGAGGGATACGCAGTATTTT.

The CDR3, as DNA: TGCGCCAGCAGCCCAGGGCGGATGGGCACCGGGGAGCTGTTTTTT. The encoded protein is CASSPGRMGTGELFF. The chain has TRBV4-1 and TRBJ2-2; D perhaps matches TRBD1 (5 bases). The CDR3 totals 15 residues. The V end lost 4 bases, the J end lost 4 bases, and 13 bases lay between the germline ends. Germline lookup yields CDR1 MGHRA and CDR2 YSYEKL.

As for this clone: The sample holds other DNA sequences that translate to the same CDR3. V is TRBV12-3 or TRBV12-4 and J is TRBJ1-5; D is unclear. This CDR3 is built from 13 residues. Trimming cost V 0 bases and J 4 bases, with 4 bases left between them. In nucleotides, the CDR3 is TGTGCCAGCAGTTTAGCGGAGAATCAGCCCCAGCATTTT. Protein product: CASSLAENQPQHF.

Only one count was recorded for this clone. In nucleotides, the CDR3 is TGTGCCAGCAGGTCCCGGGGAAAGACGAACACCGGGGAGCTGTTTTTT. Translation gives CASRSRGKTNTGELFF. V and J are TRBV28 and TRBJ2-2, with a tentative D call TRBD2 (5 bases). V was clipped by 6 bases and J by 0 bases, with 14 bases between them. Germline-derived CDR1 and CDR2 are MDHEN and SYDVKM. This CDR3 has 16 amino acids.

This clone showed up just a few times. The rearrangement joins TRBV6-5 to TRBJ1-3, with D unclear. Germline CDR1 is MNHEY and CDR2 is SVGAGI. This CDR3 contains 15 residues. Deletions cut 2 bases from V and 0 bases from J, with 8 bases between. In DNA form, the CDR3 reads TGTGCCAGCAGTTACACGGAGGCCTCTGGAAACACCATATATTTT. Translated, it gives CASSYTEASGNTIYF.

The chain employs TRBV19 and TRBJ2-5; 10 positions match TRBD1. CDR3 length: 15 amino acids. Germline-derived CDR1 and CDR2 are LNHDA and SQIVND (reference sequence). Losses at the gene ends were 3 bases for V and 1 base for J; bases not matched to a gene: 2. The DNA for the CDR3 is TGTGCCAGTAGTATGGACAGGGGGGCCCAAGAGACCCAGTACTTC. This codes for CASSMDRGAQETQYF.

This clone was seen a few times. The gene calls are TRBV11-1 and TRBJ2-2; 7 nucleotides agree with TRBD2. Germline CDR1 and CDR2: SGHAT and FQDESV (reference sequence). Trimming at V came to 5 bases and at J to 4 bases, leaving 10 bases not matched to a gene. The CDR3 is 16 amino acids. This chain's CDR3 is CASSRGRLAVTGELFF. In DNA, the CDR3 is TGTGCCAGCAGCCGCGGACGGCTAGCGGTCACCGGGGAGCTGTTTTTT.

The V call is TRBV18, the J call TRBJ2-1, with D possibly being TRBD1 (6 bases). V was pared by 0 bases and J by 7 bases, with 16 bases between. The CDR3 consists of 16 residues. Germline CDR1 reads KGHSH; CDR2 reads LQKENI. CDR3 protein: CASSPPSQGLSNEQFF. CDR3 nucleotides: TGTGCCAGCTCACCACCGAGTCAGGGGTTGTCGAATGAGCAGTTCTTC.

J is TRBJ2-5 and V is TRBV11-3, with D perhaps TRBD2 (7 bases). The V gene lost 3 bases and the J gene lost 0 bases, with 17 bases spanning the gap. Germline loops: CDR1 SGHNT, CDR2 YENEEA. This CDR3 contains 17 residues. DNA for the CDR3: TGTGCCAGCAGCTTCTCTTTCGCGGGGGCGCACCAAGAGACCCAGTACTTC. Its translation: CASSFSFAGAHQETQYF. The full variable domain, rest sourced from reference TRBV11-3 and TRBJ2-5, is EAGVVQSPRYKIIEKKQPVAFWCNPISGHNTLYWYLQNLGQGPELLIRYENEEAVDDSQLPKDRFSAERLKGVDSTLKIQPAELGDSAVYLCASSFSFAGAHQETQYFGPGTRLLVL.

This chain links TRBV21-1 with TRBJ2-5; the table's D gene call, TRBD2, was not cross checked with the DNA. TRBV21-1 corresponds to a pseudogene. This CDR3 is built from 15 residues. Here the CDR3 reads CASSNLRTSIETQYF. The DNA of the CDR3 is TGTGCCAGCAGCAACTTGCGGACTAGCATAGAGACCCAGTACTTC.

The chain has TRBV13 and TRBJ2-3; TRBD2 matches at 12 bases. The J segment lost 1 base and the V segment lost 5 bases, leaving 4 bases of the junction unmatched. This CDR3 region has 16 residues. Germline values: CDR1 PRHDT, CDR2 FYEKMQ (reference sequence). CDR3 nucleotide sequence: TGTGCCAGCAGCCCCACTAGCGGGGGGCGCACAGATACGCAGTATTTT. Translating gives CASSPTSGGRTDTQYF.

J is TRBJ2-1 and V is TRBV28, with D maybe TRBD2 (7 bases). This CDR3 contains 15 residues. CDR1 and CDR2 from the germline V gene are MDHEN and SYDVKM. V was clipped by 3 bases and J by 5 bases, with 14 bases between them. As DNA, the CDR3 is TGTGCCAGCAGTTTCCGGGGGGCGAGGGACAATGAGCAGTTCTTC. This translates into CASSFRGARDNEQFF.

V usage is TRBV7-2 and J usage is TRBJ2-7; possibly TRBD1 for D (5 bases). Germline V gene data show CDR1 as SGHTA and CDR2 as FQGNSA. Trimming took 2 bases from V and 6 from J, leaving 20 bases between them. The CDR3 is made up of 16 amino acids. This CDR3 is CASSLSGGARASEQYF. The CDR3 nucleotides read TGTGCCAGCAGCTTATCTGGTGGGGCGAGAGCGTCCGAGCAGTACTTC.

The chain combines TRBV19 with TRBJ1-2, with 7 bases identical to TRBD1. J lost 4 bases, V lost 6 bases, and 17 bases had no gene match. CDR1 and CDR2 from the germline V gene are LNHDA and SQIVND (reference sequence). The CDR3 extends over 17 amino acids. The chain's CDR3 is CASRQKTGWDSLYGYTF. CDR3 nucleotides: TGTGCCAGTAGGCAAAAAACCGGATGGGACAGCCTCTATGGCTACACCTTC.

The chain is built from TRBV30 and TRBJ2-3; the match to TRBD1 covers 8 bases. This CDR3 is built from 16 residues. The germline gives CDR1 GTSNPN, CDR2 SVGIG (reference sequence). J gave up 3 bases and V 4 bases, and 12 bases lay outside the gene matches. In nucleotides, the CDR3 is TGTGCCTGGAAGGCAGGGGGCCACGCTAAGACAGATACGCAGTATTTT. This sequence encodes CAWKAGGHAKTDTQYF.

The V gene is TRBV5-6, the J gene TRBJ2-3, with unresolved D. The CDR3 contains 17 residues. Germline lookup yields CDR1 SGHDT and CDR2 YYEEEE. Trimming removed 0 bases at V and 0 bases at J, with 14 bases between. In DNA, the CDR3 is TGTGCCAGCAGCTTGGGTGAGACACGAAGAAGCACAGATACGCAGTATTTT. Its translation is CASSLGETRRSTDTQYF.